The 6 T cell receptor beta chains below all came from one sample that was sequenced in a study of Ad26.COV2.S vaccination and SARS-CoV-2 variants. Clones were read by immunoSEQ multiplex PCR, and TCRdb kept only the in-frame ones, dropping some. The sample includes around 250,000 clones, 70% to 90% of them seen just once. The treatment here: around 19 received Ad26.COV2.S at low or high dose, single or two shots; several received placebo; per-sample allocation not given. Sampling was performed 63 days after the first vaccine or placebo injection. Sequenced here: peripheral blood, sampled in a trial of Ad26.COV2.S vaccine versus placebo. The receptors were sampled from a person aged 18-65 years who received the Ad26.COV2.S COVID-19 vaccine or a placebo.

The chain joins TRBV4-3 to TRBJ2-1, with no clear D. The germline gives CDR1 LGHNA, CDR2 YSLEER. The CDR3 is 16 residues long. Trimming pared 3 bases from V and 2 bases from J, leaving 14 bases between. CDR3: CASSQTPARPYNEQFF. CDR3 nucleotides: TGCGCCAGCAGCCAGACCCCGGCACGACCCTACAATGAGCAGTTCTTC.

CDR3 coding DNA: TGTGCGGGGAACACGGGCATACAAGAGACCCAGTACTTC. It specifies CAGNTGIQETQYF. The chain joins TRBV30 to TRBJ2-5; D unclear. This CDR3 comprises 13 residues. CDR1 is GTSNPN, CDR2 SVGIG, per germline (reference sequence).

V usage is TRBV11-2 and J usage is TRBJ2-7, with a tentative D call TRBD1 (5 bases). Trimming removed 0 bases at V and 3 bases at J, with 6 bases between. The CDR3 runs to 13 residues. Germline V gene data show CDR1 as SGHAT and CDR2 as FQNNGV. The CDR3 spells CASSLETGYEQYV. CDR3 DNA sequence: TGTGCCAGCAGCTTAGAAACAGGCTACGAGCAGTACGTC.

This rearrangement joins TRBV30 to TRBJ1-1; D uncertain. The V gene's germline CDR1 is GTSNPN and CDR2 SVGIG (reference sequence). CDR3 size: 14 residues. Trimming left V 0 bases short and J 3 bases short, with 11 bases between. The DNA of the CDR3 is TGTGCCTGGAGTGTCTTCCCGGGAGACACTGAAGCTTTCTTT. It is translated as CAWSVFPGDTEAFF.

The chain is built from TRBV29-1 and TRBJ2-1; TRBD2 matches at 12 bases. Per germline, CDR1 SQVTM and CDR2 ANQGSEA. The CDR3 length is 16 residues. V shed 6 bases, J shed 3 bases, and the junction held 9 bases outside the gene matches. CDR3 DNA sequence: TGCAGCGTCCCGGCTAGCGGGAGGGCGATCTACAATGAGCAGTTCTTC. Protein sequence: CSVPASGRAIYNEQFF.

This rearrangement joins TRBV4-1 to TRBJ1-1; D uncertain. The germline gives CDR1 MGHRA, CDR2 YSYEKL. The CDR3 has 12 amino acids. Between the trimmed V and J ends, which lost 7 bases and 4 bases, there was a span of 10 bases. The CDR3 sequence: CASIGRSTEAFF. In nucleotides, the CDR3 is TGCGCCAGCATTGGACGGAGCACTGAAGCTTTCTTT.